Included here is one TCR beta chain sequence, with context. No antigen is known for it. This record comes from a study of shared clonotypes between healthy human individuals. Overall study: Samples came from a couple of female and a few male donors aged 18 to 49. Regarding the study as a whole: The four-donor shared clonotypes exceeded non-shared clonotypes in generation probability, with non-shared ones scoring lower.

V lost 3 bases to trimming and J lost 7 bases; unmatched junction nucleotides: 2. Germline-derived CDR1 and CDR2 are WNHNN and SYGVQD (reference sequence). The CDR3 spans 12 residues. Data came from immunoSEQ multiplex PCR; TCRdb stores just in-frame clones and leaves some out. The sample records about 600,000 clones, more than 95% being singletons. It was CD45RO-negative cells, positively selected for CCR7, that made up naive CD8 cells, with terminally differentiated effector memory CD45RA+ cells excluded. The specimen was naive CD8+ T cells sorted from blood. The J gene is TRBJ1-1, the V gene TRBV10-1, with 7 bases fitting TRBD1. The receptor's source is a man aged 25-45 years in good health. The CDR3 loop is CASSDPGGEAFF. The CDR3 bases are TGCGCCAGCAGTGACCCAGGGGGTGAAGCTTTCTTT.